These T cell receptor beta chains were read from a single sample in a study of cytomegalovirus exposure and HLA in healthy donors. Sequenced by immunoSEQ multiplex PCR; TCRdb stores in-frame clones only, minus some. The data hold 100,000 to 150,000 clones, with more than 70% observed a single time. Sequencing was performed on PBMCs. The source is a woman in her fifties or sixties in good health and CMV-seropositive. Both conserved end residues are part of each CDR3. Each record gives: J gene, CDR3 length, clone size, D gene, V gene, CDR3 protein, CDR3 DNA. The D gene is left open where the match is weak. Clone size appears in some rows only: once, few, many, or a class for an expanded clone.

j_gene: TRBJ2-5
len: 14
abundance: -
d_gene: -
v_gene: TRBV4-2
CDR3aa: CASSPTGARETQYF
CDR3nt: TGTGCCAGCAGCCCTACGGGAGCACGCGAGACCCAGTACTTC

j_gene: TRBJ2-7
len: 13
abundance: -
d_gene: -
v_gene: TRBV5-6
CDR3aa: CASSNRVAYEQYF
CDR3nt: TGTGCCAGCAGCAACAGGGTTGCCTACGAGCAGTACTTC

j_gene: TRBJ2-7
len: 16
abundance: -
d_gene: TRBD1
v_gene: TRBV7-2
CDR3aa: CASSLVLGGASYEQYF
CDR3nt: TGTGCCAGCAGCTTAGTCTTAGGGGGCGCCTCCTACGAGCAGTACTTC

j_gene: TRBJ2-7
len: 13
abundance: few
d_gene: -
v_gene: TRBV9
CDR3aa: CASSRDSPYEQYF
CDR3nt: TGTGCCAGCAGCCGTGACAGTCCCTACGAGCAGTACTTC

j_gene: TRBJ1-5
len: 12
abundance: few
d_gene: -
v_gene: TRBV10-2
CDR3aa: CATRTSNQPQHF
CDR3nt: TGCGCCACCCGGACAAGCAATCAGCCCCAGCATTTT

j_gene: TRBJ2-7
len: 15
abundance: -
d_gene: TRBD1
v_gene: TRBV18
CDR3aa: CASSPKRQGMYEQYF
CDR3nt: TGTGCCAGCTCACCAAAGAGACAGGGGATGTACGAGCAGTACTTC

j_gene: TRBJ1-4
len: 16
abundance: -
d_gene: -
v_gene: TRBV7-6
CDR3aa: CASSLGGGSTNEKLFF
CDR3nt: TGTGCCAGCAGCTTAGGGGGGGGTTCAACTAATGAAAAACTGTTTTTT

j_gene: TRBJ1-6
len: 16
abundance: -
d_gene: -
v_gene: TRBV30
CDR3aa: CAWNQGKSSYNSPLHF
CDR3nt: TGTGCCTGGAACCAGGGGAAGAGCTCCTATAATTCACCCCTCCACTTT

j_gene: TRBJ1-4
len: 19
abundance: -
d_gene: TRBD1
v_gene: TRBV6-1
CDR3aa: CASSESGQGMGEGNIKLFF
CDR3nt: TGTGCCAGCAGTGAAAGCGGACAGGGGATGGGCGAGGGAAATATAAAACTGTTTTTT

j_gene: TRBJ1-5
len: 15
abundance: -
d_gene: TRBD1
v_gene: TRBV5-4
CDR3aa: CASSRGQGPNQPQHF
CDR3nt: TGTGCCAGCAGCCGGGGACAGGGGCCGAATCAGCCCCAGCATTTT

j_gene: TRBJ1-2
len: 14
abundance: -
d_gene: TRBD1
v_gene: TRBV5-4
CDR3aa: CASSLDDRVHGYTF
CDR3nt: TGTGCCAGCAGCTTGGACGACAGGGTACATGGCTACACCTTC

j_gene: TRBJ1-2
len: 15
abundance: few
d_gene: -
v_gene: TRBV4-2
CDR3aa: CASSQTTQANYGYTF
CDR3nt: TGTGCCAGCAGCCAGACGACACAGGCCAACTATGGCTACACCTTC

j_gene: TRBJ2-1
len: 14
abundance: -
d_gene: -
v_gene: TRBV7-3
CDR3aa: CASSLNAGKNEQFF
CDR3nt: TGTGCCAGCAGCTTAAATGCAGGGAAGAATGAGCAGTTCTTC

j_gene: TRBJ2-5
len: 16
abundance: -
d_gene: -
v_gene: TRBV7-9
CDR3aa: CASSLVAAIGGGIQYF
CDR3nt: TGTGCCAGCAGCTTAGTCGCCGCTATAGGGGGCGGGATCCAGTACTTC

j_gene: TRBJ1-2
len: 15
abundance: -
d_gene: TRBD1
v_gene: TRBV4-3
CDR3aa: CASSQVGTGVIGYTF
CDR3nt: TGCGCCAGCAGCCAAGTTGGGACAGGGGTTATAGGCTACACCTTC

j_gene: TRBJ2-3
len: 16
abundance: -
d_gene: TRBD2
v_gene: TRBV4-1
CDR3aa: CASSHPSGRRPDTQYF
CDR3nt: TGCGCCAGCAGCCACCCTAGCGGGAGGAGGCCAGATACGCAGTATTTT

j_gene: TRBJ1-2
len: 15
abundance: -
d_gene: -
v_gene: TRBV27
CDR3aa: CASSLSPHQNYGYTF
CDR3nt: TGTGCCAGCAGTTTAAGTCCCCACCAGAACTATGGCTACACCTTC

j_gene: TRBJ1-1
len: 11
abundance: -
d_gene: TRBD1
v_gene: TRBV29-1
CDR3aa: CSDGQGSDAFF
CDR3nt: TGCAGCGACGGACAGGGATCTGACGCTTTCTTT

j_gene: TRBJ1-3
len: 16
abundance: -
d_gene: -
v_gene: TRBV4-2
CDR3aa: CASSLQWTDSGNTIYF
CDR3nt: TGTGCCAGCAGCCTTCAATGGACAGACTCTGGAAACACCATATATTTT

j_gene: TRBJ2-2
len: 16
abundance: once
d_gene: -
v_gene: TRBV19
CDR3aa: CASSLKGGGGTGELFF
CDR3nt: TGTGCCAGTAGCCTCAAAGGGGGAGGGGGCACCGGGGAGCTGTTTTTT

j_gene: TRBJ2-7
len: 12
abundance: once
d_gene: -
v_gene: TRBV2
CDR3aa: CASRPQGYEQYF
CDR3nt: TGTGCCAGCAGGCCTCAGGGCTACGAGCAGTACTTC

j_gene: TRBJ2-7
len: 14
abundance: -
d_gene: -
v_gene: TRBV9
CDR3aa: CASSPFGNGDEQYF
CDR3nt: TGTGCCAGCAGTCCCTTCGGGAATGGCGACGAGCAGTACTTC

j_gene: TRBJ2-7
len: 12
abundance: once
d_gene: -
v_gene: TRBV6-5
CDR3aa: CASGSGAYEQYF
CDR3nt: TGTGCCAGCGGCTCGGGGGCCTACGAGCAGTACTTC

j_gene: TRBJ1-5
len: 14
abundance: few
d_gene: TRBD1
v_gene: TRBV6-6
CDR3aa: CASRRTGMDQPQHF
CDR3nt: TGTGCCAGCAGAAGGACAGGGATGGATCAGCCCCAGCATTTT

j_gene: TRBJ1-2
len: 15
abundance: -
d_gene: -
v_gene: TRBV4-3
CDR3aa: CASSRGRGSYYGYTF
CDR3nt: TGCGCCAGCAGCCGAGGCCGGGGGAGCTACTATGGCTACACCTTC

j_gene: TRBJ1-4
len: 16
abundance: once
d_gene: TRBD1
v_gene: TRBV7-9
CDR3aa: CASSLGPGGAGEKLFF
CDR3nt: TGTGCCAGCAGCCTTGGTCCAGGGGGCGCGGGCGAAAAACTGTTTTTT

j_gene: TRBJ2-7
len: 14
abundance: -
d_gene: TRBD2
v_gene: TRBV7-2
CDR3aa: CASRRTSGVYEQYF
CDR3nt: TGTGCCAGCAGGCGGACTAGCGGGGTCTACGAGCAGTACTTC

j_gene: TRBJ2-5
len: 13
abundance: -
d_gene: TRBD2
v_gene: TRBV6-1
CDR3aa: CASSPLGGETQYF
CDR3nt: TGTGCCAGCAGTCCACTGGGGGGGGAGACCCAGTACTTC

j_gene: TRBJ2-3
len: 16
abundance: -
d_gene: -
v_gene: TRBV10-3
CDR3aa: CAISESRVGVADTQYF
CDR3nt: TGTGCCATCAGTGAGTCCCGGGTTGGCGTTGCAGATACGCAGTATTTT

j_gene: TRBJ1-4
len: 12
abundance: -
d_gene: -
v_gene: TRBV5-1
CDR3aa: CASSLDGQAQFF
CDR3nt: TGCGCCAGCAGCTTGGATGGTCAGGCCCAGTTTTTT

j_gene: TRBJ2-5
len: 11
abundance: -
d_gene: -
v_gene: TRBV7-2
CDR3aa: CASSPQETQYF
CDR3nt: TGTGCCAGCAGCCCACAAGAGACCCAGTACTTC

j_gene: TRBJ1-2
len: 14
abundance: once
d_gene: -
v_gene: TRBV7-9
CDR3aa: CASSSGQTLERYTF
CDR3nt: TGTGCCAGCAGCTCCGGACAGACTCTAGAGCGCTACACCTTC

j_gene: TRBJ1-2
len: 16
abundance: once
d_gene: TRBD1
v_gene: TRBV28
CDR3aa: CASSTSGQAPNYGYTF
CDR3nt: TGTGCCAGCAGTACCTCAGGACAGGCACCTAACTATGGCTACACCTTC

j_gene: TRBJ2-3
len: 15
abundance: -
d_gene: -
v_gene: TRBV4-3
CDR3aa: CASSQDFLSTDTQYF
CDR3nt: TGCGCCAGCAGCCAAGACTTCCTTAGCACAGATACGCAGTATTTT

j_gene: TRBJ2-7
len: 12
abundance: -
d_gene: TRBD2
v_gene: TRBV19
CDR3aa: CASSWEGYEQYF
CDR3nt: TGTGCCAGTAGTTGGGAGGGATACGAGCAGTACTTC

j_gene: TRBJ2-1
len: 14
abundance: few
d_gene: TRBD2
v_gene: TRBV7-2
CDR3aa: CASSLAWTSLEQFF
CDR3nt: TGTGCCAGCAGCTTAGCCTGGACTAGCTTAGAGCAGTTCTTC

j_gene: TRBJ1-5
len: 15
abundance: -
d_gene: TRBD1
v_gene: TRBV9
CDR3aa: CASSVDGQGWWPQHF
CDR3nt: TGTGCCAGCAGCGTAGATGGACAGGGGTGGTGGCCCCAGCATTTT

j_gene: TRBJ2-5
len: 16
abundance: -
d_gene: -
v_gene: TRBV9
CDR3aa: CASSVGAGSLQETQYF
CDR3nt: TGTGCCAGCAGCGTAGGGGCAGGAAGCCTTCAAGAGACCCAGTACTTC

j_gene: TRBJ2-1
len: 14
abundance: many
d_gene: -
v_gene: TRBV6-5
CDR3aa: CASRDKVWGREQFF
CDR3nt: TGTGCCAGCAGAGATAAAGTATGGGGGCGAGAGCAGTTCTTC

j_gene: TRBJ2-1
len: 15
abundance: -
d_gene: TRBD2
v_gene: TRBV19
CDR3aa: CASSLKGLADREQFF
CDR3nt: TGTGCCAGTAGTCTAAAAGGTCTAGCGGATAGGGAGCAGTTCTTC

j_gene: TRBJ2-7
len: 14
abundance: -
d_gene: TRBD1
v_gene: TRBV10-3
CDR3aa: CAISDGTGAYEQYF
CDR3nt: TGTGCCATCAGTGACGGGACAGGGGCCTACGAGCAGTACTTC

j_gene: TRBJ2-1
len: 13
abundance: once
d_gene: -
v_gene: TRBV4-1
CDR3aa: CASSLFPYNEQFF
CDR3nt: TGCGCCAGCAGTCTCTTCCCCTACAATGAGCAGTTCTTC

j_gene: TRBJ2-1
len: 15
abundance: -
d_gene: -
v_gene: TRBV5-1
CDR3aa: CASSLQGGSYNEQFF
CDR3nt: TGCGCCAGCAGCCTACAGGGTGGTTCCTACAATGAGCAGTTCTTC

j_gene: TRBJ1-4
len: 15
abundance: -
d_gene: TRBD1
v_gene: TRBV5-1
CDR3aa: CASSLGTGSNEKLFF
CDR3nt: TGCGCCAGCAGCTTGGGGACAGGGTCGAATGAAAAACTGTTTTTT

j_gene: TRBJ2-3
len: 14
abundance: few
d_gene: -
v_gene: TRBV25-1
CDR3aa: CASSRAGSTDTQYF
CDR3nt: TGTGCCAGCAGCAGAGCGGGTAGCACAGATACGCAGTATTTT

j_gene: TRBJ1-1
len: 16
abundance: -
d_gene: -
v_gene: TRBV4-2
CDR3aa: CASSQDGRGRNTEAFF
CDR3nt: TGTGCCAGCAGCCAAGATGGGCGGGGGAGGAACACTGAAGCTTTCTTT

j_gene: TRBJ2-7
len: 14
abundance: -
d_gene: TRBD2
v_gene: TRBV6-1
CDR3aa: CASISRGSSYEQYF
CDR3nt: TGTGCCAGCATCTCTCGCGGGAGCTCCTACGAGCAGTACTTC

j_gene: TRBJ2-7
len: 16
abundance: -
d_gene: -
v_gene: TRBV7-9
CDR3aa: CASSPRSGGTSYEQYF
CDR3nt: TGTGCCAGCAGCCCCCGGAGTGGAGGTACCTCCTACGAGCAGTACTTC

j_gene: TRBJ2-6
len: 19
abundance: -
d_gene: -
v_gene: TRBV7-7
CDR3aa: CASSPSRRESRSGANVLTF
CDR3nt: TGTGCTAGCAGTCCGTCCCGACGGGAATCCCGGTCTGGGGCCAACGTCCTGACTTTC

j_gene: TRBJ1-1
len: 13
abundance: few
d_gene: -
v_gene: TRBV30
CDR3aa: CACTRNGGTEAFF
CDR3nt: TGTGCCTGTACACGTAACGGGGGCACTGAAGCTTTCTTT

j_gene: TRBJ2-3
len: 17
abundance: few
d_gene: TRBD2
v_gene: TRBV9
CDR3aa: CASSVQLAGVRTDTQYF
CDR3nt: TGTGCCAGCAGCGTACAGCTAGCGGGGGTAAGGACAGATACGCAGTATTTT

j_gene: TRBJ1-4
len: 16
abundance: -
d_gene: -
v_gene: TRBV7-8
CDR3aa: CASSLDGFAGGEKLFF
CDR3nt: TGTGCCAGCAGCTTAGACGGCTTCGCGGGGGGTGAAAAACTGTTTTTT

j_gene: TRBJ1-1
len: 13
abundance: -
d_gene: TRBD1
v_gene: TRBV10-3
CDR3aa: CAISRTGNTEAFF
CDR3nt: TGTGCCATCAGTCGGACAGGGAACACTGAAGCTTTCTTT

j_gene: TRBJ2-7
len: 14
abundance: -
d_gene: -
v_gene: TRBV6-5
CDR3aa: CASSFHDRPYEQYF
CDR3nt: TGTGCCAGCAGTTTTCATGACAGGCCCTACGAGCAGTACTTC

j_gene: TRBJ1-2
len: 14
abundance: -
d_gene: TRBD1
v_gene: TRBV6-1
CDR3aa: CASSRTGAGYGYTF
CDR3nt: TGTGCCAGCAGTAGGACAGGGGCTGGGTATGGCTACACCTTC

j_gene: TRBJ1-5
len: 15
abundance: -
d_gene: -
v_gene: TRBV6-5
CDR3aa: CASRKGDVGNQPQHF
CDR3nt: TGTGCCAGCAGAAAGGGGGATGTCGGCAATCAGCCCCAGCATTTT

j_gene: TRBJ1-1
len: 14
abundance: -
d_gene: -
v_gene: TRBV5-5
CDR3aa: CAGTIGGENTEAFF
CDR3nt: TGTGCCGGCACCATAGGGGGGGAGAACACTGAAGCTTTCTTT